The TCR beta chain under discussion was sequenced for a study of T cells in Graves' hyperthyroidism and ophthalmopathy. Study observations and caveats: Most clonotypes expanded in the thyroid (above 0.001) were also present in blood.

Amplification of TCR beta CDR3 regions was performed using RNA transcripts as template. Researchers ran a first-round RT-PCR on the TCR CDR3 using the HTBI primer set. Each CDR3 protein gets one entry after TCRdb re-called the multiplex PCR reads with MiXCR. The sample lists some 360,000 distinct CDR3 sequences, approximately 15% occurring once. Stable Graves' hyperthyroidism denoted no ophthalmopathy progression over 18 months. At least ten counts were recorded for this clonotype. Its antigen is undetermined. This CDR3 contains 15 residues. Germline CDR1 reads LGHDT; CDR2 reads YNNKEL (reference sequence). The ends lost 2 bases at V and 3 bases at J; junction bases unmatched: 4.

The chain employs TRBV3-1 and TRBJ2-7, with TRBD2 matching 10 bases. Sequenced sample: blood. The clonotype originates from a woman between 55 and 75 years old with Graves' hyperthyroidism. The CDR3 region has the DNA TGTGCCAGCAGCCAACAGCGGGAGGGCCGCTACGAGCAGTACTTC. Translating it yields CASSQQREGRYEQYF.